Listed here are 31 T cell receptor beta chains from one sample, sequenced in a study of shared clonotypes between healthy human individuals. Clones were read by immunoSEQ multiplex PCR, and TCRdb kept only the in-frame ones, dropping some. The top ten hold approximately 0.5% of the sample, which has about 1 million clones, more than 75% seen once. What was sequenced was memory CD4+ T cells from PBMCs. Subset specified: CD45RA-negative fraction. These receptors came from a man younger than 35 in good health. Some clones in this sample may be carry-over from other donors' samples.

The chain joins TRBV7-9 to TRBJ1-5; no definite D call. V was cut by 1 base and J by 10 bases, with 14 bases left in between. The CDR3 consists of 14 residues. CDR1 SEHNR and CDR2 FQNEAQ come from the germline V gene (reference sequence). CDR3 sequence reads: CASSLEASGSPQHF. The CDR3 DNA reads as TGTGCCAGCAGCTTAGAAGCCTCTGGTAGTCCCCAGCATTTT.

The gene calls are TRBV25-1 and TRBJ2-7, with D possibly being TRBD1 or TRBD2 (5 bases each). Germline V gives CDR1 MGHDK, CDR2 SYGVNS. The CDR3 spans 14 residues. The ends were cut back, 6 bases at V and 0 bases at J, with 12 bases in the middle. CDR3 DNA sequence: TGTGCCAGCAGGGGGGACGTGAGCTCCTACGAGCAGTACTTC. Its translation: CASRGDVSSYEQYF.

Ten or more counts support this clone. The chain carries TRBV19 and TRBJ1-2, with unresolved D. Looked up from germline, CDR1 is LNHDA and CDR2 is SQIVND (reference sequence). V lost 7 bases to trimming and J lost 4 bases, with 16 bases between them. CDR3 length equals 14 residues. The CDR3 is CASTSAGTFYGYTF. In nucleotides, the CDR3 is TGTGCCAGTACCTCGGCGGGCACCTTCTATGGCTACACCTTC.

J is TRBJ2-7 and V is TRBV7-2, with TRBD1 identical over 10 bases. The trim removed 5 bases at V and 4 bases at J, leaving 8 bases unmatched. Germline CDR1 and CDR2: SGHTA and FQGNSA. The CDR3 sequence is 15 residues long. The CDR3 is CASSVTGTGVYEQYF. The CDR3 DNA sequence: TGTGCCAGCAGCGTAACCGGGACAGGGGTGTACGAGCAGTACTTC.

This rearrangement joins TRBV6-5 to TRBJ2-7; either TRBD1 or TRBD2 may fit D (5 bases each). Trimming stripped 6 bases from V and 2 bases from J, with 11 bases between. The CDR3 length is 13 residues. CDR1 MNHEY and CDR2 SVGAGI come from the germline V gene. The CDR3 sequence: CASRGTLTYEQYF. The CDR3 region has the DNA TGTGCCAGCAGGGGGACGTTAACCTACGAGCAGTACTTC.

This chain connects TRBV5-1 to TRBJ1-4; 8 bases are shared with TRBD1. CDR3 length: 15 residues. Germline lookup yields CDR1 SGHRS and CDR2 YFSETQ. After removal of 4 bases from V and 4 bases from J, the junction contained 6 bases not matched to a gene. In DNA, the CDR3 is TGCGCCAGCAGCACGGGGACAGGCCGTAATGAAAAACTGTTTTTT. The encoded protein is CASSTGTGRNEKLFF.

V is TRBV27 and J is TRBJ2-3, with D maybe TRBD2 (7 bases). This CDR3 spans 12 amino acids. The V end was cut by 10 bases, the J end by 4 bases, with 12 bases between. CDR1 is MNHEY, CDR2 SMNVEV, per germline (reference sequence). Here the CDR3 DNA reads TGTGCCATTTCGGGGGGCCCAGATACGCAGTATTTT. Protein: CAISGGPDTQYF.

CDR3: CASSDPGTVEGEQFF. Written as DNA, the CDR3 is TGTGCCAGCAGTGACCCCGGGACTGTGGAAGGTGAGCAGTTCTTC. The chain links TRBV25-1 to TRBJ2-1; possibly TRBD2 for D (6 bases). The CDR3 covers 15 residues. Germline V gene sequence: CDR1 MGHDK, CDR2 SYGVNS. V lost 3 bases to trimming and J lost 9 bases, with 18 bases between them.

The chain carries TRBV19 and TRBJ1-1; the D gene is possibly TRBD1 (6 bases). The V end was cut by 4 bases, the J end by 5 bases, with 17 bases between. CDR1 LNHDA and CDR2 SQIVND come from the germline V gene (reference sequence). This CDR3 contains 15 residues. In DNA, the CDR3 is TGTGCCAGTAGTAAGCCCCCAGGGGCGGGGACTGAAGCTTTCTTT. Protein sequence: CASSKPPGAGTEAFF.

This sequence joins TRBV2 and TRBJ1-5; D unclear. Germline V gene sequence: CDR1 SNHLY, CDR2 FYNNEI. The CDR3 loop spans 12 amino acids. Trimming removed 7 bases from V and 6 bases from J, with 10 bases in between. The CDR3 region has the DNA TGTGCCAGCACCGATCGTGGTCAGCCCCAGCATTTT. It yields the protein CASTDRGQPQHF.

This clone appeared a few times. This chain uses TRBV7-8 with TRBJ1-1, with a tentative D call TRBD1 (5 bases). CDR3 length equals 15 residues. Trimming took 1 base from V and 1 from J, leaving 10 bases between them. Germline V gene sequence: CDR1 SGHVS, CDR2 FQNEAQ. The DNA for the CDR3 is TGTGCCAGCAGCTTAGTGGGTAGGGGGAACACTGAAGCTTTCTTT. This codes for CASSLVGRGNTEAFF.

V gene TRBV19 combines with J gene TRBJ2-1; D is ambiguous. V lost 2 bases and J 5 bases, leaving 7 bases between the germline ends. Germline V gene lookup returns CDR1 LNHDA and CDR2 SQIVND (reference sequence). The CDR3 consists of 13 residues. CDR3 loop: CASSIRPNNEQFF. CDR3 in DNA: TGTGCCAGTAGTATACGGCCTAACAATGAGCAGTTCTTC. The full variable domain, its missing parts supplied by reference TRBV19 and TRBJ2-1, is DGGITQSPKYLFRKEGQNVTLSCEQNLNHDAMYWYRQDPGQGLRLIYYSQIVNDFQKGDIAEGYSVSREKKESFPLTVTSAQKNPTAFYLCASSIRPNNEQFFGPGTRLTVL.

This rearrangement joins TRBV6-5 to TRBJ2-1; D perhaps matches TRBD2 (5 bases). Trimming stripped 2 bases from V and 4 bases from J, with 12 bases between. This CDR3 has 15 amino acids. Germline V CDR1 and CDR2: MNHEY, SVGAGI. CDR3 DNA sequence: TGTGCCAGCAGTTACCCGGGGATGTTTTACAATGAGCAGTTCTTC. Translating it yields CASSYPGMFYNEQFF.

The sample holds one count of this clone. The chain recombines TRBV9 with TRBJ1-2; no clear D. V was pared by 4 bases and J by 4 bases, with 20 bases between. The CDR3 runs to 16 residues. Germline CDR1 reads SGDLS; CDR2 reads YYNGEE. CDR3 amino acids: CASSSRTLGEFYGYTF. As DNA, the CDR3 is TGTGCCAGCAGCTCCAGAACTCTGGGAGAGTTCTATGGCTACACCTTC.

This sequence joins TRBV11-3 and TRBJ2-2; D gene ambiguous. Germline CDR1 reads SGHNT; CDR2 reads YENEEA. The length of the CDR3 is 14 residues. Deletions cut 5 bases from V and 5 bases from J, with 12 bases between. This CDR3 reads CASSLESGTGELFF. The CDR3 DNA sequence: TGTGCCAGCAGCCTTGAGTCAGGTACCGGGGAGCTGTTTTTT.

The V and J genes are TRBV18 and TRBJ2-3; D unresolved. This CDR3 has 12 amino acids. The V gene's germline CDR1 is KGHSH and CDR2 LQKENI. Between the trimmed V and J ends, which lost 4 bases and 6 bases, there was a span of 8 bases. The CDR3 DNA reads as TGTGCCAGCTCACTATCTCGGGATACGCAGTATTTT. It yields the protein CASSLSRDTQYF.

J is TRBJ1-2 and V is TRBV6-1, with D uncertain. CDR3 size: 13 residues. V dropped 0 bases and J dropped 7 bases, with 9 bases sitting between them. CDR1 and CDR2 (germline): MNHNS, SASEGT. CDR3 sequence: CASSEAAGGGYTF. CDR3 coding DNA: TGTGCCAGCAGTGAAGCGGCGGGAGGTGGCTACACCTTC.

The chain combines TRBV4-1 with TRBJ1-2; D is unresolved. CDR1 and CDR2 (germline): MGHRA, YSYEKL. CDR3 length equals 13 residues. Trimming pared 0 bases from V and 5 bases from J, leaving 7 bases between. The CDR3 region is CASSQEEGYGYTF. In nucleotides, the CDR3 is TGCGCCAGCAGCCAAGAAGAGGGATATGGCTACACCTTC.

This clone was seen ten or more times. The gene calls are TRBV28 and TRBJ1-2; D not resolved. Germline V gene sequence: CDR1 MDHEN, CDR2 SYDVKM. The CDR3 is made up of 11 amino acids. V was clipped by 6 bases and J by 4 bases, with 6 bases between them. The DNA of the CDR3 is TGTGCCAGCAGCGGAATCTATGGCTACACCTTC. Translating gives CASSGIYGYTF.

This chain links TRBV7-9 with TRBJ2-7; unclear D gene. The germline V gene has CDR1 SEHNR and CDR2 FQNEAQ (reference sequence). V lost 2 bases, J lost 7 bases, and 6 bases lay in between. The CDR3 extends over 11 amino acids. The CDR3 bases are TGTGCCAGCAGCTTAACCACTGAGCAGTACTTC. Residues: CASSLTTEQYF.

The chain employs TRBV29-1 and TRBJ1-1; D remains unclear. CDR1 SQVTM and CDR2 ANQGSEA come from the germline V gene. The CDR3 loop spans 15 amino acids. The V gene lost 7 bases and the J gene lost 4 bases, with 22 bases spanning the gap. CDR3 nucleotide sequence: TGCAGCGCTCAAACGGGATCCGGGGAGGCCACTGAAGCTTTCTTT. It specifies CSAQTGSGEATEAFF.

This sequence joins TRBV5-1 and TRBJ1-1; D call uncertain. CDR1 SGHRS and CDR2 YFSETQ come from the germline V gene. The CDR3 loop spans 14 amino acids. V was pared by 3 bases and J by 8 bases, with 17 bases between. The CDR3 reads CASSSSIQDQEAFF. DNA of the CDR3: TGCGCCAGCAGCTCCTCAATCCAAGACCAAGAAGCTTTCTTT.

With regard to this clone: At the DNA level, this CDR3 is encoded by other sequences in the same sample as well. The J gene is TRBJ2-3, the V gene TRBV2; 13 nucleotides match TRBD2. The junction had 2 bases not matched to a gene; V was cut back by 8 bases and J by 3 bases. From germline, CDR1 is SNHLY and CDR2 FYNNEI. The CDR3 has 14 amino acids. This chain's CDR3 is CASGLAGVTDTQYF. CDR3 in DNA: TGTGCCAGCGGACTAGCGGGAGTTACAGATACGCAGTATTTT.

This chain connects TRBV9 to TRBJ1-6; D not resolved. V was cut by 1 base and J by 7 bases, with 9 bases left in between. Per germline, CDR1 SGDLS and CDR2 YYNGEE. CDR3 length: 14 amino acids. As DNA, the CDR3 is TGTGCCAGCAGCGTACCCGGGGTCAATTCACCCCTCCACTTT. Its translation is CASSVPGVNSPLHF.

V usage is TRBV11-2 and J usage is TRBJ2-4, with unresolved D. Germline CDR1 SGHAT, CDR2 FQNNGV. This CDR3 region has 14 residues. Trimming cost V 4 bases and J 8 bases, with 15 bases left between them. CDR3 protein: CASSSPRRRDIQYF. The CDR3 DNA follows: TGTGCCAGCAGCTCCCCTAGACGACGAGACATTCAGTACTTC.

This sequence joins TRBV7-2 and TRBJ2-1, with 15 nucleotides matching TRBD2. CDR3 size: 18 residues. The trim removed 9 bases at V and 6 bases at J, leaving 15 bases unmatched. Germline-derived CDR1 and CDR2 are SGHTA and FQGNSA. The CDR3 sequence is CASQPGTSGRMTTNEQFF. CDR3 in DNA: TGTGCCAGTCAGCCCGGGACTAGCGGGAGGATGACGACCAATGAGCAGTTCTTC.

The chain uses TRBV5-1 and TRBJ2-2; D is ambiguous. Deletions cut 4 bases from V and 2 bases from J, with 9 bases between. The CDR3 is made up of 14 amino acids. Germline V gives CDR1 SGHRS, CDR2 YFSETQ. The CDR3 DNA follows: TGCGCCAGCAGCGCAGAACCTAACACCGGGGAGCTGTTTTTT. Its translation is CASSAEPNTGELFF.

This clone appeared a few times. The rearrangement uses TRBV4-2 and TRBJ2-2; D remains unclear. Germline V gene sequence: CDR1 LGHNA, CDR2 YNFKEQ. V was trimmed by 0 bases and J by 4 bases, leaving 6 bases between them. The CDR3 is 14 residues long. The chain's CDR3 is CASSQEHGTGELFF. The CDR3 nucleotides read TGTGCCAGCAGCCAAGAACACGGCACCGGGGAGCTGTTTTTT.

DNA of the CDR3: TGTGCCAGCAGCTTAACTAGCTGGGGCACTGAAGCTTTCTTT. Residues: CASSLTSWGTEAFF. The V call is TRBV7-9, the J call TRBJ1-1, with D hard to call. The CDR3 is 14 residues long. V lost 2 bases to trimming and J lost 4 bases, with 11 bases between them. The germline V gene has CDR1 SEHNR and CDR2 FQNEAQ (reference sequence). The complete variable domain, with remaining parts taken from reference TRBV7-9 and TRBJ1-1, reads DTGVSQNPRHKITKRGQNVTFRCDPISEHNRLYWYRQTLGQGPEFLTYFQNEAQLEKSRLLSDRFSAERPKGSFSTLEIQRTEQGDSAMYLCASSLTSWGTEAFFGQGTRLTVV.

The V gene is TRBV2, the J gene TRBJ2-5, with 8 bases that match TRBD2. V trimming: 7 bases; J trimming: 1 base; junction bases outside the gene matches: 8. CDR1 is SNHLY, CDR2 FYNNEI, per germline. This CDR3 comprises 15 residues. For the CDR3, the DNA is TGTGCCAGCACGGGACTAGTCGTGGCCCAAGAGACCCAGTACTTC. As protein: CASTGLVVAQETQYF.

V usage is TRBV5-4 and J usage is TRBJ2-5; a weak D match, TRBD2 (6 bases). Deletions cut 0 bases from V and 7 bases from J, with 16 bases between. CDR3 length equals 15 residues. Germline V gene lookup returns CDR1 SGHNT and CDR2 YYREEE (reference sequence). This CDR3 is CASSLVSSGVGTQYF. For the CDR3, the DNA is TGTGCCAGCAGCTTGGTTAGTAGCGGCGTTGGGACCCAGTACTTC.